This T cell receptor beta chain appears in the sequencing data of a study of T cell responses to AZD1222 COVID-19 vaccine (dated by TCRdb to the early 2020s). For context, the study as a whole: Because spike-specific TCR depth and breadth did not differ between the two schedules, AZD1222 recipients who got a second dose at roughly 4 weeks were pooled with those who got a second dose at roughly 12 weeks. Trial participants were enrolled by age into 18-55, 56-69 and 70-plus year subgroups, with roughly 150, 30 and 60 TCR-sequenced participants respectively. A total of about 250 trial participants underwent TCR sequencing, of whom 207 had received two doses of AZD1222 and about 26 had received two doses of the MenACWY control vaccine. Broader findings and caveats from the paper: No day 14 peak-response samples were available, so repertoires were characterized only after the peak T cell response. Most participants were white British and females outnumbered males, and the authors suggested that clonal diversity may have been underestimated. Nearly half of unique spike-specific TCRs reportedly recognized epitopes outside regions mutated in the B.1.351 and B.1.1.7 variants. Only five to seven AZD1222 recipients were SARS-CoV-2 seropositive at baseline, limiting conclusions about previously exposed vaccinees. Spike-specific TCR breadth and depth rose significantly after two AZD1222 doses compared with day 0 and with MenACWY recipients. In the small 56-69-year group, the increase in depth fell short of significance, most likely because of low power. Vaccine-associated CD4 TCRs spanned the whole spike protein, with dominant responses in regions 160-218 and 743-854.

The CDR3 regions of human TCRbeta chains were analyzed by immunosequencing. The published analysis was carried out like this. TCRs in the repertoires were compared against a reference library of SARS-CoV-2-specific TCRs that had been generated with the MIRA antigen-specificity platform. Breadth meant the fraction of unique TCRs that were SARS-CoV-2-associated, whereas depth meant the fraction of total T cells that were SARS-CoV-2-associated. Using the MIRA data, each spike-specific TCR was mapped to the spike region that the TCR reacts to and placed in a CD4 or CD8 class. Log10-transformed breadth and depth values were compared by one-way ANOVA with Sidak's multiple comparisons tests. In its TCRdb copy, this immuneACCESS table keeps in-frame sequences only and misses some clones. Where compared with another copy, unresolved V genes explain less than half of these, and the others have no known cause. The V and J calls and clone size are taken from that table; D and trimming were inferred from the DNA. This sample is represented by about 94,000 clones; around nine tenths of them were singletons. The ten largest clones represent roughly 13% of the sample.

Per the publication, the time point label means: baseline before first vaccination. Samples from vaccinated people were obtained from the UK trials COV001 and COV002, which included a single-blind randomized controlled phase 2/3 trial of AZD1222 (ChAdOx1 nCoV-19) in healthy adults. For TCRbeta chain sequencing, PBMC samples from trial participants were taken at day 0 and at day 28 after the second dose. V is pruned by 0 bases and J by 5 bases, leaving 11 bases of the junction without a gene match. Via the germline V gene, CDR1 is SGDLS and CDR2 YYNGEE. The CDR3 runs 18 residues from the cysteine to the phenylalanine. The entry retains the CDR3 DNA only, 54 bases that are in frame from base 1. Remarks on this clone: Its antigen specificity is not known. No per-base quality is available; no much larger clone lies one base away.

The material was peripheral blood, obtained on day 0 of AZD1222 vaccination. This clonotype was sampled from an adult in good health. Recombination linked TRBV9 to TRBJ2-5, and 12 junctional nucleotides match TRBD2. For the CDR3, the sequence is CASSVGLAGGPNSETQYF. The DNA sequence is TGTGCCAGCAGCGTAGGGCTAGCGGGGGGGCCGAATTCGGAGACCCAGTACTTC.